This section outlines one TCR beta chain sequence together with its context. The target of this receptor is not known. No much larger clone exists at a distance of one base, and base qualities are not known. The collaborating institutions used their own protocols to collect whole blood in K2EDTA tubes. For TCRbeta analysis, collaborators shipped samples as frozen whole blood, isolated PBMCs, or DNA extracted from either of those sample types. This entry is derived from a study of blood T cell repertoires in COVID-19 (dated by TCRdb to 2020 to 2021). Regarding the complete study: Collaborator samples came from the United States, Italy and Spain and covered acute and convalescent phases of COVID-19. The prospective study material was composed of cDNA or gDNA derived from T cells, B-cell-depleted T cells, or PBMCs. The dataset comprised deeply sampled blood TCRbeta repertoires from subjects exposed to, actively infected with, or recovered from COVID-19. The repertoires were released in a freely available public database meant as a resource for research on the immune response to SARS-CoV-2. Samples were obtained from the ongoing ImmuneRACE study (first 160 participants) and from about 1,300 subjects provided by 6 global collaborators. Nearly every sample came with metadata listing a de-identified subject ID, COVID-19 status, age in years and sex. Where available, HLA class I and class II types were obtained from metadata supplied by the sample provider rather than from assay-based typing. General findings and caveats noted by the study authors: Clinical and demographic metadata were provided uncurated, with the amount varying by source and participant.

CDR1 SEHNR and CDR2 FQNEAQ were looked up in the germline V gene (reference sequence). Including cysteine and phenylalanine, the CDR3 has 12 amino acids. Only the CDR3 region is kept as DNA, spanning 36 bases read in frame from base 1. The V end loses 3 bases and the J end loses 5 bases, and a stretch of 8 bases separates them. TCRbeta CDR3 regions were amplified from genomic DNA by means of the immunoSEQ Assay, a bias-controlled multiplex PCR. The paper's data handling went like this. The number of nucleated cells in each sample was estimated from the amplification of reference gene primers within the assay. To quantify the absolute abundance of each unique TCRbeta CDR3 rearrangement, sequence reads were collapsed and filtered. For each sample, productive Simpson clonality was calculated as the square root of Simpson's diversity index across productive rearrangements. Held by TCRdb, this immuneACCESS table contains in-frame sequences only and omits some clones. Under half of the omission traces to an unresolved V gene where checked; the cause of the rest is unknown. The V and J calls and clone size are taken from that table; D and trimming were inferred from the DNA. The table for this sample lists 150,000 to 200,000 clones; around 83% of them were counted only once. Roughly 0.95% of the sample belongs to the ten largest clones.

The chain is assembled from TRBV7-9 and TRBJ2-7; TRBD2 is a possible D gene, resting on 5 matching bases. The specimen sequenced was peripheral blood. This sequence originates from a man younger than 35 with acute or convalescent COVID-19. Here is the DNA: TGTGCCAGCAGCTTGGTAGCGAACGAGCAGTACTTC. It translates to CASSLVANEQYF.